The clone carrying this T cell receptor (beta chain) was seen a handful of times. Its antigen remains unidentified. The data originate from a study of cytomegalovirus exposure and HLA in healthy donors. For the study at large: Early released data had tens of millions of unique TCRs, all coming from HLA-typed donors.

This CDR3 has 14 residues. The germline V gene encodes CDR1 KGHSH and CDR2 LQKENI. V lost 4 bases, J lost 2 bases, and 4 bases stayed unmatched. Broader study findings: In a later analysis, productive TCRs from donors in an Asian-associated ancestry cluster reportedly carried fewer N-insertions than the cohort mean. A later analysis showed TCR association rates differing by HLA locus, peaking at DRB1 and lowest at HLA-C.

These donors counted as nominally healthy when sampled, but unrecorded immune exposures were likely. 13 Jbeta primers and 60 Vbeta primers were used for the PCR. The protocol was immunoSEQ multiplex PCR, while the TCRdb copy is restricted to in-frame clones and leaves out a portion. This table holds tens of thousands of clones, 70% to 75% found once. The TCR sequence derives from a man aged 60 to 75 in good health and CMV-seronegative. This chain joins TRBV18 and TRBJ1-2, with 7 nucleotides matching TRBD1. Material: PBMCs. CDR3 in amino acids: CASSHPTGNYGYTF. The CDR3 nucleotides are TGTGCCAGCTCACACCCGACAGGGAACTATGGCTACACCTTC.